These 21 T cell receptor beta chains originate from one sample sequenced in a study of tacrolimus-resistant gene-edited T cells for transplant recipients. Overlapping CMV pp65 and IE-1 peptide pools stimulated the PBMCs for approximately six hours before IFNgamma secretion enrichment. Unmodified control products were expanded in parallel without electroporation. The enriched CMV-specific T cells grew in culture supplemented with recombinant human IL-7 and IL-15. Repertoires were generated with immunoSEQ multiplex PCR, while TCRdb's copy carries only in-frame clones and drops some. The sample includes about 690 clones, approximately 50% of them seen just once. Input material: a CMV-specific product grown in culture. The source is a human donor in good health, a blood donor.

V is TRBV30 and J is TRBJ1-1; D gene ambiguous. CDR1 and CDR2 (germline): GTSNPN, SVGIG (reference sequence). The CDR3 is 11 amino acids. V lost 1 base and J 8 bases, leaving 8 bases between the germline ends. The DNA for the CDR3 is TGTGCCTGGAGTGAGGGAGACGAAGCTTTCTTT. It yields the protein CAWSEGDEAFF. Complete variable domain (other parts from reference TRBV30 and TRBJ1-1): SQTIHQWPATLVQPVGSPLSLECTVEGTSNPNLYWYRQAAGRGLQLLFYSVGIGQISSEVPQNLSASRPQDRQFILSSKKLLLSDSGFYLCAWSEGDEAFFGQGTRLTVV.

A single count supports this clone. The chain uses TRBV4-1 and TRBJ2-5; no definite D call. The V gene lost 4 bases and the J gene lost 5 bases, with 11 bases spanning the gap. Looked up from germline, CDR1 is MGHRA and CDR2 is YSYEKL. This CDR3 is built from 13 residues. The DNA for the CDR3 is TGCGCCAGCAGCCTCGGACCCCTCGAGACCCAGTACTTC. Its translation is CASSLGPLETQYF.

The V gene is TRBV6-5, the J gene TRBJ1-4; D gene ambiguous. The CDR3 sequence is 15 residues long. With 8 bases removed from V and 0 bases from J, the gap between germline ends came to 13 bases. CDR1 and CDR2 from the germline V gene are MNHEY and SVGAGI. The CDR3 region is CASSLGAATNEKLFF. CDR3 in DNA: TGTGCCAGCTCCCTGGGCGCTGCAACTAATGAAAAACTGTTTTTT.

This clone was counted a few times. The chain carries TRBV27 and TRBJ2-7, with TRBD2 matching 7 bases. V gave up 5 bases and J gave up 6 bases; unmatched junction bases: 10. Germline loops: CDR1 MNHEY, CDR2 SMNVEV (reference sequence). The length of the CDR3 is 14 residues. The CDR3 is CASSGTSDGVEQYF. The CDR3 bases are TGTGCCAGCAGTGGAACTAGCGATGGGGTCGAGCAGTACTTC.

The DNA of the CDR3 is TGTGCCAGCAGCTTAGCGCCGGGACAGGGGCGACCCCGCCTCTATGGCTACACCTTC. Its translation is CASSLAPGQGRPRLYGYTF. The chain carries TRBV7-9 and TRBJ1-2; 10 positions agree with TRBD1. The CDR3 contains 19 residues. Germline V gives CDR1 SEHNR, CDR2 FQNEAQ (reference sequence). V shed 0 bases, J shed 4 bases, and the junction held 14 bases outside the gene matches.

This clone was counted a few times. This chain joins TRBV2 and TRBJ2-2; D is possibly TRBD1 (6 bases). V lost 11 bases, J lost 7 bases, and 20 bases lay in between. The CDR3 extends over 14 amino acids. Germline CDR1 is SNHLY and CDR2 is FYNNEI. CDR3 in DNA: TGTGCCTCCCAAAGGGCTAGCAGGGGCGGGGAGCTGTTTTTT. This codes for CASQRASRGGELFF.

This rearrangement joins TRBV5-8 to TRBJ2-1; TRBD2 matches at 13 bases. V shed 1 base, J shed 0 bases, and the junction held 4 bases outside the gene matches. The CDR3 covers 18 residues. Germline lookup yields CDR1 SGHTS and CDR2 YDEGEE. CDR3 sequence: CASSLWTSGSDSYNEQFF. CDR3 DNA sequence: TGTGCCAGCAGCTTGTGGACTAGCGGGAGCGACTCCTACAATGAGCAGTTCTTC. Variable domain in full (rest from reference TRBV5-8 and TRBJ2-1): EAGVTQSPTHLIKTRGQQATLRCSPISGHTSVYWYQQALGLGLQFLLWYDEGEERNRGNFPPRFSGRQFPNYSSELNVNALELEDSALYLCASSLWTSGSDSYNEQFFGPGTRLTVL.

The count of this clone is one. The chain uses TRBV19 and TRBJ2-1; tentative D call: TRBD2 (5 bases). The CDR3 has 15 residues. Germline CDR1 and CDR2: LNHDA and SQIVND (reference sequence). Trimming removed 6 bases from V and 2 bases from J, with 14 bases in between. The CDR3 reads CASREDPNTYNEQFF. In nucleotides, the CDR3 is TGTGCCAGTAGGGAGGACCCCAATACCTACAATGAGCAGTTCTTC.

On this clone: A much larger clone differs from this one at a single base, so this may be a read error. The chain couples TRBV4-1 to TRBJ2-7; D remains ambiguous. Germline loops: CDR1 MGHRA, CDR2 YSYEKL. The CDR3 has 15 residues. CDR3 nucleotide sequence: TGCGCCCGCAGCCGCCTCGCCGGATGGTACTACGAGCAGTACTTC. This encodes CARSRLAGWYYEQYF.

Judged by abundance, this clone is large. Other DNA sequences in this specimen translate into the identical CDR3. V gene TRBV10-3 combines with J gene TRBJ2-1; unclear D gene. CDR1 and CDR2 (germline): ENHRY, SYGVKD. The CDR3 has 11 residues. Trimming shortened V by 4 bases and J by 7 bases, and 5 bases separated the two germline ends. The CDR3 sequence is CAISVGNEQFF. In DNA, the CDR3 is TGTGCCATCAGTGTGGGGAATGAGCAGTTCTTC.

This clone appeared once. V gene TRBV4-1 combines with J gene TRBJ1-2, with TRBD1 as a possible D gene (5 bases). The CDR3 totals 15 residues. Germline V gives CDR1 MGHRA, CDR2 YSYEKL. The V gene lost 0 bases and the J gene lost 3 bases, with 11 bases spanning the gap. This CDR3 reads CASSQDLGLDYGYTF. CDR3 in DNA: TGCGCCAGCAGCCAAGATCTGGGGCTTGACTATGGCTACACCTTC.

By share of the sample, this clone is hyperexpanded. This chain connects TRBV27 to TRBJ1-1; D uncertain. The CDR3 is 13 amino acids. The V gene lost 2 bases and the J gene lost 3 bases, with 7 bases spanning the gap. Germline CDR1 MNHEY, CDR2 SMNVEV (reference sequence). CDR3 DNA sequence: TGTGCCAGCAGTTTAGAGCAGCACACTGAAGCTTTCTTT. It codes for CASSLEQHTEAFF.

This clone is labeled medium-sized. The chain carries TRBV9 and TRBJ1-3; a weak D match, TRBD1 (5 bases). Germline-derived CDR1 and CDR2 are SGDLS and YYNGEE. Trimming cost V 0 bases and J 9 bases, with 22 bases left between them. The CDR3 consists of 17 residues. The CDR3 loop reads CASSVEQATSPEATIYF. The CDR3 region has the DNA TGTGCCAGCAGCGTAGAACAGGCCACTTCTCCCGAAGCCACCATATATTTT.

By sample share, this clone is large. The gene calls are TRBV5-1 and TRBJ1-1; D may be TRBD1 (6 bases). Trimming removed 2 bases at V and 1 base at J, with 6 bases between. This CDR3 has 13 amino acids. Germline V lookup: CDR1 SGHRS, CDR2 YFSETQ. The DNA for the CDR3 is TGCGCCAGCAGCTTCAGGGGGAACACTGAAGCTTTCTTT. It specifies CASSFRGNTEAFF.

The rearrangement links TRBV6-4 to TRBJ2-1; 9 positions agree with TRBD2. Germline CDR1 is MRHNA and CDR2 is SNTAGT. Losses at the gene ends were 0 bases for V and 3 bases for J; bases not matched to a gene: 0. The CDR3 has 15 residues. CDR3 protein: CASSDSSGSYNEQFF. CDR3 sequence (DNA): TGTGCCAGCAGTGACTCTAGCGGGAGCTACAATGAGCAGTTCTTC.

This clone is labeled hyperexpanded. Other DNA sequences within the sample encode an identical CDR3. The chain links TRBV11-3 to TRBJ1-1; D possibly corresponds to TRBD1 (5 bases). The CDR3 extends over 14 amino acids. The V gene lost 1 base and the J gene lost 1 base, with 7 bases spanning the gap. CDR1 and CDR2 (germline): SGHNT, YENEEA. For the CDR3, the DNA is TGTGCCAGCAGCTTAGGGGGACCGAACACTGAAGCTTTCTTT. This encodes CASSLGGPNTEAFF.

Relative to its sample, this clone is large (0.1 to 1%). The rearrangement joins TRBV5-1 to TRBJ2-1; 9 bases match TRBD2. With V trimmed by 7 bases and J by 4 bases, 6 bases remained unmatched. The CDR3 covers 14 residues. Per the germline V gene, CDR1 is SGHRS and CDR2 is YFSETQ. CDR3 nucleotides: TGCGCCAGCGGAGCTAGCGGGGCATACAATGAGCAGTTCTTC. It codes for CASGASGAYNEQFF. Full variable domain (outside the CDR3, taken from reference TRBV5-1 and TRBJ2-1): KAGVTQTPRYLIKTRGQQVTLSCSPISGHRSVSWYQQTPGQGLQFLFEYFSETQRNKGNFPGRFSGRQFSNSRSEMNVSTLELGDSALYLCASGASGAYNEQFFGPGTRLTVL.

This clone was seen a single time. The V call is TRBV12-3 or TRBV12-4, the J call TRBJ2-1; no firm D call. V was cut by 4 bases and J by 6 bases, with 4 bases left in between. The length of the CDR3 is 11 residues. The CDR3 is CASSSLNEQFF. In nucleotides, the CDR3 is TGTGCCAGCAGTTCGCTCAATGAGCAGTTCTTC.

The CDR3 is CASSLISLSGNTIYF. The CDR3 bases are TGTGCCAGCAGCTTAATCAGCCTCTCTGGAAACACCATATATTTT. The V call is TRBV7-9, the J call TRBJ1-3; D remains unclear. This CDR3 comprises 15 residues. Trimming cost V 2 bases and J 0 bases, with 8 bases left between them. CDR1 is SEHNR, CDR2 FQNEAQ, per germline (reference sequence).

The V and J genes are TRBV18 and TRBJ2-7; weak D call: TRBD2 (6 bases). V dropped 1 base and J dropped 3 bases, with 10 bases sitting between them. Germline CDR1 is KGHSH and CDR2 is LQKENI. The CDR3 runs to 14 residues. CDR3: CASSPRRDGYEQYF. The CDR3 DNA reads TGTGCCAGCTCACCACGGAGGGACGGCTACGAGCAGTACTTC.

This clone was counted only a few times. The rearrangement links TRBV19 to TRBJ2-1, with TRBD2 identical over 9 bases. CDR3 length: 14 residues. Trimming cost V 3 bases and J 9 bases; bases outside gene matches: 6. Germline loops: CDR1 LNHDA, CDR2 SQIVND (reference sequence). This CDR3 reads CASSILAGRGEQFF. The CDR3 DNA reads TGTGCCAGTAGTATTCTAGCGGGGCGCGGTGAGCAGTTCTTC.